These 8 T cell receptor beta chains were sequenced from one sample in a study of blood T cell repertoires in COVID-19. The repertoire was sequenced with immunoSEQ multiplex PCR; TCRdb's copy has only in-frame clones and lacks some. The table includes a few hundred thousand clones, roughly 89% detected once. The source material was PBMCs or T cells enriched from blood (not recorded which). Every receptor here comes from an older woman who had recovered from COVID-19.

The rearrangement uses TRBV10-3 and TRBJ2-1; 7 bases map to TRBD2. Germline V gene data show CDR1 as ENHRY and CDR2 as SYGVKD. The CDR3 is 16 residues long. Losses at the gene ends were 0 bases for V and 8 bases for J; bases not matched to a gene: 10. The CDR3 coding sequence is TGTGCCATCAGTGAGTCCGGGGCGGGAGAACGGGATGAGCAGTTCTTC. Its protein product is CAISESGAGERDEQFF.

This chain connects TRBV9 to TRBJ2-3; the match to TRBD1 covers 12 bases. The CDR3 extends over 16 amino acids. The V gene's germline CDR1 is SGDLS and CDR2 YYNGEE. After removal of 4 bases from V and 5 bases from J, the junction contained 8 bases not matched to a gene. The CDR3 spells CASSSGTGGWEDTQYF. The CDR3 nucleotides are TGTGCCAGCAGCTCTGGGACAGGGGGCTGGGAAGATACGCAGTATTTT.

The chain recombines TRBV7-6 with TRBJ1-2; TRBD1 matches 10 bases. In germline, CDR1 is SGHVS, CDR2 FNYEAQ. The CDR3 spans 17 residues. The V segment lost 5 bases and the J segment 0 bases; nucleotides outside the gene matches: 9. The CDR3 bases are TGTGCCAGCAGCCCTCGGACAGGGGGGTTTCCTAACTATGGCTACACCTTC. Translated, it gives CASSPRTGGFPNYGYTF.

This clone was seen once. The chain carries TRBV5-6 and TRBJ2-7; no definite D call. V gave up 0 bases and J gave up 4 bases, with 14 bases separating them. The CDR3 is 15 residues long. CDR1 SGHDT and CDR2 YYEEEE come from the germline V gene. CDR3 in DNA: TGTGCCAGCAGCTTGGTGGGCCAACAAGAGTACGAGCAGTACTTC. As protein: CASSLVGQQEYEQYF.

This clone appeared a few times. The chain couples TRBV3-1 (or the pseudogene TRBV3-2) to TRBJ1-5, with TRBD1 as a possible D gene (5 bases). CDR3 length: 15 residues. CDR1 and CDR2 from the germline V gene are LGHDT and YNNKEL (reference sequence). The V gene lost 1 base and the J gene lost 0 bases, with 7 bases spanning the gap. DNA for the CDR3: TGTGCCAGCAGCCAAGGAAGGGGTAGCAATCAGCCCCAGCATTTT. Its protein is CASSQGRGSNQPQHF.

This chain connects TRBV10-3 to TRBJ1-4; a weak D match, TRBD1 (5 bases). CDR1 is ENHRY and CDR2 is SYGVKD in the germline V gene. The CDR3 contains 13 residues. V was trimmed by 10 bases and J by 1 base, leaving 10 bases between them. The CDR3, as DNA: TGTGCCACCAGCAGGGAAACTAATGAAAAACTGTTTTTT. This codes for CATSRETNEKLFF.

The rearrangement joins TRBV6-5 to TRBJ1-1, with unresolved D. This CDR3 has 13 residues. CDR1 and CDR2 from the germline V gene are MNHEY and SVGAGI. V was clipped by 0 bases and J by 8 bases, with 10 bases between them. The DNA of the CDR3 is TGTGCCAGCAGTTACTCGCAAGGACTAGAAGCTTTCTTT. Amino acids: CASSYSQGLEAFF.

The chain has TRBV7-9 and TRBJ1-4; TRBD1 aligns across 7 bases. In germline, CDR1 is SEHNR, CDR2 FQNEAQ (reference sequence). This CDR3 spans 19 amino acids. Trimming took 4 bases from V and 2 from J; bases not matched to a gene: 16. The CDR3 coding sequence is TGTGCCAGCAGCTGGGACCTCTCTAGCAGGGGGGCTACTAATGAAAAACTGTTTTTT. Translation: CASSWDLSSRGATNEKLFF. Drawing the rest from reference TRBV7-9 and TRBJ1-4, the complete variable domain is DTGVSQNPRHKITKRGQNVTFRCDPISEHNRLYWYRQTLGQGPEFLTYFQNEAQLEKSRLLSDRFSAERPKGSFSTLEIQRTEQGDSAMYLCASSWDLSSRGATNEKLFFGSGTQLSVL.